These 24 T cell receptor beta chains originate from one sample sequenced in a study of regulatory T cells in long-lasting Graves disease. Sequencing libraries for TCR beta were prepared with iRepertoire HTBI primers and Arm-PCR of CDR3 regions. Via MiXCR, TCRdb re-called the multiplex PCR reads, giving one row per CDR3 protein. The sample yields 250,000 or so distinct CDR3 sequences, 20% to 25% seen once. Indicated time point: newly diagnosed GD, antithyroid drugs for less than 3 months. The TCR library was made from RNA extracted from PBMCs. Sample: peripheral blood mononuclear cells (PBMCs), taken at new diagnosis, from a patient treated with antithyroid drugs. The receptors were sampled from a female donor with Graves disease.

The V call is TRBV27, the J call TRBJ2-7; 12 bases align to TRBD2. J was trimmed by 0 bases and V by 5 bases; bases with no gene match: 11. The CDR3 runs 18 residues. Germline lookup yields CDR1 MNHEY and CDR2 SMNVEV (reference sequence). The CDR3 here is CASSLKPMTSGSSYEQYF. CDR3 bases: TGTGCCAGCAGTCTAAAACCGATGACTAGCGGGAGCTCCTACGAGCAGTACTTC.

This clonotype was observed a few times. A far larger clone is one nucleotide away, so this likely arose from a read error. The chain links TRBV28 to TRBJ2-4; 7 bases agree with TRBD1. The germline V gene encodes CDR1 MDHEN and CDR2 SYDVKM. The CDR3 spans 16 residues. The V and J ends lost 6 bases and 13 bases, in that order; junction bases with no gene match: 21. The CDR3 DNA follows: TGTGCCAGCAGCCGCACCCGGGACAGAGTTTACAATGAGCAGTACTTC. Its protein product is CASSRTRDRVYNEQYF.

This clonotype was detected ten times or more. The CDR3 DNA follows: TGTGCCAGCAGCTTAGAATCTAGCTCAAAGAAAACCCAGTACTTC. Its protein product is CASSLESSSKKTQYF. The rearrangement links TRBV7-2 to TRBJ2-5; tentatively, D is TRBD2 (5 bases). V was cut by 1 base and J by 8 bases, with 17 bases left in between. CDR1 is SGHTA and CDR2 is FQGNSA in the germline V gene. This CDR3 comprises 15 residues.

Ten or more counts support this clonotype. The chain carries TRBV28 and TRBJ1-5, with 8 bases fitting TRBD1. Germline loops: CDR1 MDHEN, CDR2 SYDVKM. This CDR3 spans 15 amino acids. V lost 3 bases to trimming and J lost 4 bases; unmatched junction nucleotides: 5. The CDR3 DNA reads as TGTGCCAGCAGTTTCCAGGACAGGGCTAATCAGCCCCAGCATTTT. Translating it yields CASSFQDRANQPQHF.

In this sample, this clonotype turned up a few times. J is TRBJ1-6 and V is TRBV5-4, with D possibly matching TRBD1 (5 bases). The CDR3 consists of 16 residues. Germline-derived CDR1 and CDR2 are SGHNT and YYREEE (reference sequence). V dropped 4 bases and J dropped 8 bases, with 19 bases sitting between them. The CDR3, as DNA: TGTGCCAGCAGCCTCAGTGCAGGGACGAGTTATTCACCCCTCCACTTT. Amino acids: CASSLSAGTSYSPLHF. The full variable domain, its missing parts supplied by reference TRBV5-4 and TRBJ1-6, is ETGVTQSPTHLIKTRGQQVTLRCSSQSGHNTVSWYQQALGQGPQFIFQYYREEENGRGNFPPRFSGLQFPNYSSELNVNALELDDSALYLCASSLSAGTSYSPLHFGNGTRLTVT.

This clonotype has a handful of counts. The CDR3 here is CASSRRRTDEQYF. CDR3 DNA: TGTGCCAGCAGTCGCCGGAGGACGGACGAGCAGTACTTC. The V gene is TRBV6-1, the J gene TRBJ2-7; TRBD2 might be the D (5 bases). Per germline, CDR1 MNHNS and CDR2 SASEGT. V was pared by 5 bases and J by 5 bases, with 13 bases between. CDR3 size: 13 residues.

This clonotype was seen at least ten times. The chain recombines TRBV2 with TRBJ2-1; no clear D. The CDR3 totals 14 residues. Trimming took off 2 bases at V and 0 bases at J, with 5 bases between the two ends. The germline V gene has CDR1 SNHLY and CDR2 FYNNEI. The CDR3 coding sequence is TGTGCCAGCAGTGAACCCCCCTCCTACAATGAGCAGTTCTTC. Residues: CASSEPPSYNEQFF. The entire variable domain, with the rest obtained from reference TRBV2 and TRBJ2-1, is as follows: EPEVTQTPSHQVTQMGQEVILRCVPISNHLYFYWYRQILGQKVEFLVSFYNNEISEKSEIFDDQFSVERPDGSNFTLKIRSTKLEDSAMYFCASSEPPSYNEQFFGPGTRLTVL.

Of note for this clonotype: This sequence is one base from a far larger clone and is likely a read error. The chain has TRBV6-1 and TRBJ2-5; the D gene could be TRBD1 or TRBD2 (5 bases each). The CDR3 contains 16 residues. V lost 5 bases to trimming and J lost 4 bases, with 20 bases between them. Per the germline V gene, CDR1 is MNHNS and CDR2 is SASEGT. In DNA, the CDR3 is TGTGCCAGCAGTCACCCGGGGCAGTCCGGATCAGAGACCCAGTACTTC. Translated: CASSHPGQSGSETQYF.

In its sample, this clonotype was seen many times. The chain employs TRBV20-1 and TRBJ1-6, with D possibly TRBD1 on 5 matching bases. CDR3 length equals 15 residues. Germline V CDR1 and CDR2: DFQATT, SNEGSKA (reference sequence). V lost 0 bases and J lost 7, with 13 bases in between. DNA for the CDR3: TGCAGTGCTAGAGAGGGGGGGGGAAGGAATTCACCCCTCCACTTT. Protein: CSAREGGGRNSPLHF.

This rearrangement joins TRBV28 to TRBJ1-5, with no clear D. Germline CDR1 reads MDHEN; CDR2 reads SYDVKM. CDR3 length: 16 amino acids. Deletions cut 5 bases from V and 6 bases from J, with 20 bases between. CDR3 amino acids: CASSATMGGPSQPQHF. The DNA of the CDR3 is TGTGCCAGCAGTGCTACAATGGGAGGGCCCAGTCAGCCCCAGCATTTT.

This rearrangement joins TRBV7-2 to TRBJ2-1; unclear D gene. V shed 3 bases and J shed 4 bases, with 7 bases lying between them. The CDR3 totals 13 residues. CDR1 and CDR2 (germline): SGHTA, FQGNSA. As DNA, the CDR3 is TGTGCCAGCAGCTTGGGCGAGTACAATGAGCAGTTCTTC. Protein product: CASSLGEYNEQFF.

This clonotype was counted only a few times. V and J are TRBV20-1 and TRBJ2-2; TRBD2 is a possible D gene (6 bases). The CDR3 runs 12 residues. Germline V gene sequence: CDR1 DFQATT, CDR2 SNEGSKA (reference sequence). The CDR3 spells CLIAASTGELFF. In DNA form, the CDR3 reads TGCCTTATAGCGGCCTCGACCGGGGAGCTGTTTTTT.

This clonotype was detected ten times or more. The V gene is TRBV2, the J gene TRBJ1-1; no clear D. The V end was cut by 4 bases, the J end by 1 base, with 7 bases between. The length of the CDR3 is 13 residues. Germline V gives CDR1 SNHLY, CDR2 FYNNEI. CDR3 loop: CASSGRENTEAFF. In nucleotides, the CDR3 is TGTGCCAGCAGTGGCAGAGAGAACACTGAAGCTTTCTTT.

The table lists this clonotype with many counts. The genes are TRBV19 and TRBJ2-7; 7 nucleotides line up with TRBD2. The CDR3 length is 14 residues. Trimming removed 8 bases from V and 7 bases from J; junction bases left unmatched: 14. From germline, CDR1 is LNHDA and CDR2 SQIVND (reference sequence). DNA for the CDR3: TGTGCCAGTTCCAGCCTGGCGGGAGCTCGGGAGCAGTACTTC. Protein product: CASSSLAGAREQYF.

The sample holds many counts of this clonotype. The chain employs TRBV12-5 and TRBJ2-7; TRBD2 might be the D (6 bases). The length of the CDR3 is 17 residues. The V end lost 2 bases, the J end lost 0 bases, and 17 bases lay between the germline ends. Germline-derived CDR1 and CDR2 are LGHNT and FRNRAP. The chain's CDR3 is CASGLSFWSSDSYEQYF. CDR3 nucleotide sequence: TGTGCTAGTGGTTTGAGTTTTTGGTCTAGCGACTCCTACGAGCAGTACTTC.

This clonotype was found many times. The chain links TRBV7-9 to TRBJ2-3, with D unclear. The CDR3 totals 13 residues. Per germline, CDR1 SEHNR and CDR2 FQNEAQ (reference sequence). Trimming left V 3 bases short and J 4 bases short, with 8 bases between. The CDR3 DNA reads TGTGCCAGCAGCTTGATAACAGCAGATACGCAGTATTTT. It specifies CASSLITADTQYF. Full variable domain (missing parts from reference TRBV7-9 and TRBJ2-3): DTGVSQNPRHKITKRGQNVTFRCDPISEHNRLYWYRQTLGQGPEFLTYFQNEAQLEKSRLLSDRFSAERPKGSFSTLEIQRTEQGDSAMYLCASSLITADTQYFGPGTRLTVL.

The CDR3 region has the DNA TGTGCCAGCAGCCCCCGGGAGCGGGGCGGGAATGAGCAGTTCTTC. Its translation: CASSPRERGGNEQFF. The chain recombines TRBV11-2 with TRBJ2-1, with 7 bases fitting TRBD2. Losses at the gene ends were 5 bases for V and 7 bases for J; bases not matched to a gene: 11. Germline values: CDR1 SGHAT, CDR2 FQNNGV. This CDR3 contains 15 residues. The full variable domain, rest sourced from reference TRBV11-2 and TRBJ2-1, is EAGVAQSPRYKIIEKRQSVAFWCNPISGHATLYWYQQILGQGPKLLIQFQNNGVVDDSQLPKDRFSAERLKGVDSTLKIQPAKLEDSAVYLCASSPRERGGNEQFFGPGTRLTVL.

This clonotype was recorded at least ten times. The CDR3 spells CASRTGSSEQYF. The CDR3 DNA follows: TGTGCCAGCAGGACAGGGTCCAGCGAGCAGTACTTC. V gene TRBV6-1 combines with J gene TRBJ2-7, with 7 bases aligning to TRBD1. The CDR3 runs to 12 residues. Per the germline V gene, CDR1 is MNHNS and CDR2 is SASEGT. V dropped 6 bases and J dropped 6; count of bases not matched to a gene: 5.

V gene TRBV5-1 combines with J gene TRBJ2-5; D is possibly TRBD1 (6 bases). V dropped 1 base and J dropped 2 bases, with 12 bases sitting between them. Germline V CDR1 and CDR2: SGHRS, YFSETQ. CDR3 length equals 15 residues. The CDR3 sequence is CASSLKGQIQETQYF. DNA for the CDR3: TGCGCCAGCAGCTTGAAGGGACAAATTCAAGAGACCCAGTACTTC.

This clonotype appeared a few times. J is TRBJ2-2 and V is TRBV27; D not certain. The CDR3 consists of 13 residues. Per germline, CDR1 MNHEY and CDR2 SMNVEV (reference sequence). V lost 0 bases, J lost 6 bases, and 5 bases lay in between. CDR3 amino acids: CASSLSYPGELFF. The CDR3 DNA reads TGTGCCAGCAGTTTATCGTATCCCGGGGAGCTGTTTTTT.

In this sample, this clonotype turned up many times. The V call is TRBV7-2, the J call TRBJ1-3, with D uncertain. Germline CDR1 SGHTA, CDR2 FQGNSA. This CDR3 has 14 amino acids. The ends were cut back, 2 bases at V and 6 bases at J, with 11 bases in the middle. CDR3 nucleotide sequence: TGTGCCAGCAGCTTAACTGCTGGAGCAAACACCATATATTTT. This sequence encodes CASSLTAGANTIYF.

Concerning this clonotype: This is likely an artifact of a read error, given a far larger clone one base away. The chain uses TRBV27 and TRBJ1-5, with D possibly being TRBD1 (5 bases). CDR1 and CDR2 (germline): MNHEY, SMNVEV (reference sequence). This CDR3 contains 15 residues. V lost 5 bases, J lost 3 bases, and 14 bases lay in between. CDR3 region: CASSDPRGDNQPQHF. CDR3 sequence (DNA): TGTGCCAGCAGTGACCCTCGGGGGGACAATCAGCCCCAGCATTTT.

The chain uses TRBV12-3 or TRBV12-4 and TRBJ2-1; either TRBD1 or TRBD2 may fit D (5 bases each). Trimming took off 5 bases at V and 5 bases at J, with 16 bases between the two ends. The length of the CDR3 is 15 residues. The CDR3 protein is CASSGSGTVNNEQFF. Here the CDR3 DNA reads TGTGCCAGCAGTGGGTCCGGGACCGTAAACAATGAGCAGTTCTTC.

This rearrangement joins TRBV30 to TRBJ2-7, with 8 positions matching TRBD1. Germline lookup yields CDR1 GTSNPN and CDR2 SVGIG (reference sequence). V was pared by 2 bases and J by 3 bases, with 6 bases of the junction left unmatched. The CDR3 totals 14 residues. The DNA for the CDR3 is TGTGCCTGGAGTCGTGGACAGGGCCTCTACGAGCAGTACTTC. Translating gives CAWSRGQGLYEQYF. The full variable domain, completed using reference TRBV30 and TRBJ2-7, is SQTIHQWPATLVQPVGSPLSLECTVEGTSNPNLYWYRQAAGRGLQLLFYSVGIGQISSEVPQNLSASRPQDRQFILSSKKLLLSDSGFYLCAWSRGQGLYEQYFGPGTRLTVT.